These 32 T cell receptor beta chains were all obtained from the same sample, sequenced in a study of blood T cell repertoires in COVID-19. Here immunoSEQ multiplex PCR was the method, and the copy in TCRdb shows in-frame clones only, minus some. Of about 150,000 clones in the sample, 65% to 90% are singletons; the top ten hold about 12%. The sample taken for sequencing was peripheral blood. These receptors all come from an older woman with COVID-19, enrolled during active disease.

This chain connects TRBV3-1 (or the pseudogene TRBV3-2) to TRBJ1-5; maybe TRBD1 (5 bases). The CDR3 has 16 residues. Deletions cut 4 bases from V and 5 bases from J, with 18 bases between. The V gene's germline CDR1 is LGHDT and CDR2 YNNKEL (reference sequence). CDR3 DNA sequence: TGTGCCAGCAGCCCCCGAGGCAGCCTGGGGCATCAGCCCCAGCATTTT. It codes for CASSPRGSLGHQPQHF.

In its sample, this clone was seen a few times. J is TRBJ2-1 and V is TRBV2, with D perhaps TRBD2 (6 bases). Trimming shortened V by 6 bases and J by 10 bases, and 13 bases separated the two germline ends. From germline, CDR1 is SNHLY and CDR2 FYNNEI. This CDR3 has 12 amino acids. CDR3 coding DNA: TGTGCCAGCAGCGAACTAGCAAGGGAGCAGTTCTTC. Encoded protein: CASSELAREQFF.

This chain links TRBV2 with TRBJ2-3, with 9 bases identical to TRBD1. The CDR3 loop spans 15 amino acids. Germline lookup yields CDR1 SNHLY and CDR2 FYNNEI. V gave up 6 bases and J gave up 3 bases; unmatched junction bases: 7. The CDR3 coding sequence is TGTGCCAGCAGACTACAGGGGGCCTCAACAGATACGCAGTATTTT. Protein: CASRLQGASTDTQYF.

The CDR3: CASSEGASYNEQFF. CDR3 DNA: TGTGCCAGCAGTGAGGGGGCATCCTACAATGAGCAGTTCTTC. The chain links TRBV2 to TRBJ2-1; TRBD1 is a possible D gene (6 bases). Germline assignment: CDR1 SNHLY and CDR2 FYNNEI. V gave up 3 bases and J gave up 1 base, with 7 bases separating them. The CDR3 is 14 residues long.

This CDR3 reads CASSFGRGYEQYF. The CDR3 DNA reads as TGTGCCAGCAGCTTTGGCAGGGGCTACGAGCAGTACTTC. V and J are TRBV7-9 and TRBJ2-7, with a weak D call TRBD1 (6 bases). The CDR3 loop spans 13 amino acids. Germline-derived CDR1 and CDR2 are SEHNR and FQNEAQ (reference sequence). The V end was cut by 3 bases, the J end by 3 bases, with 9 bases between.

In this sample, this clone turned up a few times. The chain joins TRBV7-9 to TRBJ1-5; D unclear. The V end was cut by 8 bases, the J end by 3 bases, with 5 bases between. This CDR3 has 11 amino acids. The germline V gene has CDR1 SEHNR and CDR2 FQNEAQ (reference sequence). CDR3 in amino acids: CASGPNQPQHF. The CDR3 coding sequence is TGTGCCAGCGGCCCCAATCAGCCCCAGCATTTT.

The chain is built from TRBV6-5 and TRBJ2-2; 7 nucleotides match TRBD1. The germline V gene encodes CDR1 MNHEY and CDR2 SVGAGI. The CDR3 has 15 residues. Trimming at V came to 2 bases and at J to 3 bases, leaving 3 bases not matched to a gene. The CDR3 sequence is CASSYDRADTGELFF. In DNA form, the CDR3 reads TGTGCCAGCAGTTACGACAGGGCCGACACCGGGGAGCTGTTTTTT.

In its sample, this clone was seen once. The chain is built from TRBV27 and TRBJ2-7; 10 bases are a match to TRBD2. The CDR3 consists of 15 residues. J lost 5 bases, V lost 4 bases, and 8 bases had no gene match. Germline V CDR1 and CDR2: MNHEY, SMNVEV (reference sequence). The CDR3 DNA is TGTGCCAGCAGTTCATTAGCGGGAGGTACTCACGAGCAGTACTTC. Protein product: CASSSLAGGTHEQYF.

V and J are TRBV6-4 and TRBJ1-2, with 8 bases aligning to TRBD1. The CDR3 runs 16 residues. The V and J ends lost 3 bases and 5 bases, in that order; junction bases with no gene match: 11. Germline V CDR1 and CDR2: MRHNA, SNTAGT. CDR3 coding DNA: TGTGCCAGCAGTGAAGAAGCAGGGGGCTTGGGGTATGGCTACACCTTC. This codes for CASSEEAGGLGYGYTF.

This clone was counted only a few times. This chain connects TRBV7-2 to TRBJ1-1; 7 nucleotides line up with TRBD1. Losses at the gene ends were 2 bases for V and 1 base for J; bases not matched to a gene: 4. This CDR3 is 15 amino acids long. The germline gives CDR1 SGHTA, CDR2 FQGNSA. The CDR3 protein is CASSLTGQENTEAFF. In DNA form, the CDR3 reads TGTGCCAGCAGCTTAACAGGACAGGAGAACACTGAAGCTTTCTTT.

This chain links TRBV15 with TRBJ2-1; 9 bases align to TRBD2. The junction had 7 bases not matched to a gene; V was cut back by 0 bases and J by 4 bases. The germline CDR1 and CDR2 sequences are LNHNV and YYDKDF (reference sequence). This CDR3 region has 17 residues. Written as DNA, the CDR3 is TGTGCCACCAGCAGAGAACCCGCGGGGGGGGTATACAATGAGCAGTTCTTC. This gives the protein CATSREPAGGVYNEQFF.

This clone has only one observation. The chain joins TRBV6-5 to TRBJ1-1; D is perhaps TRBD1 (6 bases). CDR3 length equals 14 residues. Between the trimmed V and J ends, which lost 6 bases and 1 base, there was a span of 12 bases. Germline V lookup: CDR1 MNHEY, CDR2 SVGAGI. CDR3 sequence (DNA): TGTGCCAGCAGCCGCGGACAGACGAACACTGAAGCTTTCTTT. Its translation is CASSRGQTNTEAFF.

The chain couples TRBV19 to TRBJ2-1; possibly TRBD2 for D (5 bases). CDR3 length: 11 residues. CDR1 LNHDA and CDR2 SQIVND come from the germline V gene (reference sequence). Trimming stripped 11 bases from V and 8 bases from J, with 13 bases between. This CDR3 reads CAVRGWDEQFF. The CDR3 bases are TGTGCCGTGCGCGGGTGGGATGAGCAGTTCTTC.

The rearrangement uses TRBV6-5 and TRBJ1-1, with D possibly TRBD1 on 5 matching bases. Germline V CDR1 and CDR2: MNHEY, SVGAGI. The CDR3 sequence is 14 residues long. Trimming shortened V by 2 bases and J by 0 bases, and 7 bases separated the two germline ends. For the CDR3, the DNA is TGTGCCAGCAGTTACCAGGGTATGAACACTGAAGCTTTCTTT. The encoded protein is CASSYQGMNTEAFF.

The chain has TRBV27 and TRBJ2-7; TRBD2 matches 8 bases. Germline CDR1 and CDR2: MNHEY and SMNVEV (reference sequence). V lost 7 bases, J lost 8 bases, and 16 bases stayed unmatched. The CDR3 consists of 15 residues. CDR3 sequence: CASTTSGGEERKQYF. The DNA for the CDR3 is TGTGCCAGCACCACTAGCGGAGGTGAGGAGCGCAAGCAGTACTTC.

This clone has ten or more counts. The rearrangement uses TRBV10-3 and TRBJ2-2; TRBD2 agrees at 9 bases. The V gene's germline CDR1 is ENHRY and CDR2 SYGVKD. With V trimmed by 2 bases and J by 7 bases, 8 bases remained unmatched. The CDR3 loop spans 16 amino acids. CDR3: CAISEVAGGSGGELFF. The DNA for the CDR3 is TGTGCCATCAGTGAGGTGGCGGGAGGGAGCGGCGGGGAGCTGTTTTTT.

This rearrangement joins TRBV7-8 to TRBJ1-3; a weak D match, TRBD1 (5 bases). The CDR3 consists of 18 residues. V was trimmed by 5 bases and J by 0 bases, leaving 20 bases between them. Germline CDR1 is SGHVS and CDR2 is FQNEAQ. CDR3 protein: CASSLPAGRLGSGNTIYF. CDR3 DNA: TGTGCCAGCAGCCTCCCGGCAGGGCGTTTAGGCTCTGGAAACACCATATATTTT.

Written as DNA, the CDR3 is TGTGCCAGCAGCCTGAGGACAGGAAACACTGAAGCTTTCTTT. Translation: CASSLRTGNTEAFF. J is TRBJ1-1 and V is TRBV7-9; 7 bases line up with TRBD1. J was trimmed by 2 bases and V by 5 bases; bases with no gene match: 5. The CDR3 is 14 amino acids. The germline CDR1 and CDR2 sequences are SEHNR and FQNEAQ (reference sequence).

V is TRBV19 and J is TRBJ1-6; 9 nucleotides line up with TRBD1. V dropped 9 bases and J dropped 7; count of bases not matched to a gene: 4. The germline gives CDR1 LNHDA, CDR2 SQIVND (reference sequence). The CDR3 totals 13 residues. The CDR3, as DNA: TGTGCCAGCGTGGGACAGGGAAATTCACCCCTCCACTTT. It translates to CASVGQGNSPLHF.

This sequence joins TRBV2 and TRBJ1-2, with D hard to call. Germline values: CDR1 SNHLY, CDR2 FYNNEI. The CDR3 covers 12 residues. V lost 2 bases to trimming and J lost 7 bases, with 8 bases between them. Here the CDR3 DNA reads TGTGCCAGCAGTGAACCAGGTATTGGCTACACCTTC. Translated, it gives CASSEPGIGYTF.

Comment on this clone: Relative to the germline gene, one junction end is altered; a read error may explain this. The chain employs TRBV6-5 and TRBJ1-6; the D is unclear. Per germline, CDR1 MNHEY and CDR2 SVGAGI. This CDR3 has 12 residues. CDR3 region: CASSFTNSPPHF. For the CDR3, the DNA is TGTGCCAGCAGTTTCACTAATTCACCCCCCCACTTT.

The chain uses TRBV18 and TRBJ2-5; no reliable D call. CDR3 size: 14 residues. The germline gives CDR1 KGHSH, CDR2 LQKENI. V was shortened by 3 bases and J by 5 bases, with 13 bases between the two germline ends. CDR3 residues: CASSPGRGQETQYF. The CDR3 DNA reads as TGTGCCAGCTCACCCGGTCGTGGGCAGGAGACCCAGTACTTC. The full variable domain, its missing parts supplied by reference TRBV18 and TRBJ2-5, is NAGVMQNPRHLVRRRGQEARLRCSPMKGHSHVYWYRQLPEEGLKFMVYLQKENIIDESGMPKERFSAEFPKEGPSILRIQQVVRGDSAAYFCASSPGRGQETQYFGPGTRLLVL.

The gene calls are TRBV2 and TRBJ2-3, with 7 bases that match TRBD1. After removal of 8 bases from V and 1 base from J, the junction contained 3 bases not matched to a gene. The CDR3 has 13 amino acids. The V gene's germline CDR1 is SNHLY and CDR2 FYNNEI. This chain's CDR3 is CASATGGTDTQYF. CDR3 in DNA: TGTGCCAGCGCCACAGGGGGCACAGATACGCAGTATTTT.

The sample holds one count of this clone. The CDR3, as DNA: TGTGCCAGCAGCTTAGAGGCCGGGTGGACCGGGGAGCTGTTTTTT. Its translation: CASSLEAGWTGELFF. The chain recombines TRBV7-6 with TRBJ2-2; no clear D. Trimming stripped 1 base from V and 5 bases from J, with 11 bases between. The CDR3 spans 15 residues. Germline V gene lookup returns CDR1 SGHVS and CDR2 FNYEAQ.

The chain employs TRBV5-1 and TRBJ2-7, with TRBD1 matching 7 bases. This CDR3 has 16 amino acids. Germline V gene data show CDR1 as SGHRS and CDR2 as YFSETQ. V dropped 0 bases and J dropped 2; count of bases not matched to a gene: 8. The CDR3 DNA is TGCGCCAGCAGCTTGGAGGGGGCGTTACCTGCCTACGAGCAGTACTTC. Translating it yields CASSLEGALPAYEQYF.

CDR3 nucleotides: TGTGCCAGCAGTTGGGGGACAGGGCCGGTAGCTTTCTTT. It translates to CASSWGTGPVAFF. The rearrangement links TRBV12-3 or TRBV12-4 to TRBJ1-1; 9 nucleotides match TRBD1. The CDR3 is made up of 13 amino acids. The junction had 7 bases not matched to a gene; V was cut back by 4 bases and J by 10 bases.

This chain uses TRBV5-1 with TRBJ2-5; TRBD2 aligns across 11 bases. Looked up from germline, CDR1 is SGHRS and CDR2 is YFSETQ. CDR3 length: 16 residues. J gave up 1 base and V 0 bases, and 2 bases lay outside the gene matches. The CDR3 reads CASSLGLAGFQETQYF. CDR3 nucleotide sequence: TGCGCCAGCAGCTTGGGACTAGCGGGGTTCCAAGAGACCCAGTACTTC.

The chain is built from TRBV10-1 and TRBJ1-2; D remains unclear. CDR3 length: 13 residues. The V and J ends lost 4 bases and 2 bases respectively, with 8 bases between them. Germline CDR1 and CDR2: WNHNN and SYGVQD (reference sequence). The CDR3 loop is CASSAAVNYGYTF. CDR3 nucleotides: TGCGCCAGCAGTGCCGCGGTCAACTATGGCTACACCTTC.

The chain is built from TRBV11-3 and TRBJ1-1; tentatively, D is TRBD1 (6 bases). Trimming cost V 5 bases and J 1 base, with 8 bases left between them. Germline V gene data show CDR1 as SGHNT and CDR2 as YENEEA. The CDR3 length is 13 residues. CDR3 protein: CASSGGANTEAFF. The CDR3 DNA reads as TGTGCCAGCAGCGGGGGGGCGAACACTGAAGCTTTCTTT.

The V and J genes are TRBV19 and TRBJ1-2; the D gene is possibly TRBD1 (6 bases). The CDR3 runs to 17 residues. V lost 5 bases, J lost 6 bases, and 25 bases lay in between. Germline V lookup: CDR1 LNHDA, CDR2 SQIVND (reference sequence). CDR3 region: CASSAPHPRQERNGYTF. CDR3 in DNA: TGTGCCAGTAGTGCACCCCACCCCCGACAGGAGAGGAATGGCTACACCTTC.

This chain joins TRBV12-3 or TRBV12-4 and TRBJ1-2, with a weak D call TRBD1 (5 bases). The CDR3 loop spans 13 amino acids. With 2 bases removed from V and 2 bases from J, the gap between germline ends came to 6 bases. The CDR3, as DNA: TGTGCCAGCAGTTTATACAGGAACTATGGCTACACCTTC. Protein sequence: CASSLYRNYGYTF.

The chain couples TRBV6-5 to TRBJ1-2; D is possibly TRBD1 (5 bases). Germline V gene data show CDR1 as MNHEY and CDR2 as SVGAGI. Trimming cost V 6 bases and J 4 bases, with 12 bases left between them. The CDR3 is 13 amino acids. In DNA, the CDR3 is TGTGCCAGCAGGGCCCCGGGGGGCTATGGCTACACCTTC. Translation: CASRAPGGYGYTF.